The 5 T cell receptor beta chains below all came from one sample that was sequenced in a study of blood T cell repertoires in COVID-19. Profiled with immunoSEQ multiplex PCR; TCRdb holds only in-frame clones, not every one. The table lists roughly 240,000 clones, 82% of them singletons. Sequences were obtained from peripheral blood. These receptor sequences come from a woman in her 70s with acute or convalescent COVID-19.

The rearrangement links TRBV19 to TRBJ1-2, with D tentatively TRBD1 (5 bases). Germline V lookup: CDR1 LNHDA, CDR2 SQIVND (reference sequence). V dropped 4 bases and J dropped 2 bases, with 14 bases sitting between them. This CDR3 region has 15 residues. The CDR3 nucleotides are TGTGCCAGTAGTAGCTCGTCCGACAGAAACTATGGCTACACCTTC. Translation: CASSSSSDRNYGYTF.

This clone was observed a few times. CDR3 region: CASSLSANEKLFF. The CDR3 DNA reads as TGTGCCAGCAGCTTGTCCGCTAATGAAAAACTGTTTTTT. This chain joins TRBV5-6 and TRBJ1-4; no clear D gene. Trimming took 1 base from V and 3 from J, leaving 4 bases between them. In germline, CDR1 is SGHDT, CDR2 YYEEEE. The CDR3 sequence is 13 residues long.

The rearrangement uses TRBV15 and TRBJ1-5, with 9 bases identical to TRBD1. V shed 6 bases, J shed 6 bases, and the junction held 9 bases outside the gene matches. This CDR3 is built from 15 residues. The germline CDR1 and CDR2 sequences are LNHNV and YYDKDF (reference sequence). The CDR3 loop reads CATSPDRGKGQPQHF. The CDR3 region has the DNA TGTGCCACCAGTCCCGACAGGGGGAAGGGTCAGCCCCAGCATTTT.

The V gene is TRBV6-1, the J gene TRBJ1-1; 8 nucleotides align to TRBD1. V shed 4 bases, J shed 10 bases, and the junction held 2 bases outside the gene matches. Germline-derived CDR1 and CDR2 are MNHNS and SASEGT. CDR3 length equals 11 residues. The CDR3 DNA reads TGTGCCAGCAGTGGACAGGGGACAGCTTTCTTT. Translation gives CASSGQGTAFF.

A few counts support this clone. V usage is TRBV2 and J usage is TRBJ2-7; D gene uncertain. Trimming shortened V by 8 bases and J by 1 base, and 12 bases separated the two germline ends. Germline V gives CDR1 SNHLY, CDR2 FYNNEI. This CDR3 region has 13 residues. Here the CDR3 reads CASGASGSYEQYF. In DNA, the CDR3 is TGTGCCAGCGGAGCTAGTGGGTCCTACGAGCAGTACTTC.